The 18 T cell receptor beta chains given below trace back to one sample, sequenced in a study of breast tumors, draining lymph nodes, adjacent tissues. TCRdb reanalysed the multiplex PCR reads using MiXCR and keeps one entry per CDR3 protein. The sample lists 150,000 to 200,000 distinct CDR3 sequences; 33% were seen once. Breast cancer patients provided tissue from their axillary draining lymph nodes. The specimen was axillary lymph node tissue. The receptor set was obtained from a female donor with breast cancer. Some clones in this sample may be carry-over from other donors' samples.

Turning to this clonotype: Just one base apart from a much larger clone, this may be a read error. V usage is TRBV7-3 and J usage is TRBJ2-1, with 10 bases identical to TRBD2. Germline V CDR1 and CDR2: SGHTA, FQGTGA. This CDR3 is built from 19 residues. In DNA, the CDR3 is TGTGCCAGCAGCTTAACGGGCCTCCCGGGACTAGCGTTCACCAATGAGCGGTTCTTC. Amino acid sequence: CASSLTGLPGLAFTNERFF.

This clonotype was seen a few times. The chain couples TRBV27 to TRBJ2-2; the match to TRBD1 covers 9 bases. With V trimmed by 7 bases and J by 5 bases, 8 bases remained unmatched. The CDR3 is 15 amino acids. Germline V gives CDR1 MNHEY, CDR2 SMNVEV (reference sequence). This CDR3 reads CASTEQGAVTGELFF. The DNA of the CDR3 is TGTGCCAGCACCGAACAGGGGGCTGTTACCGGGGAGCTGTTTTTT.

As regards this clonotype: With a much larger clone just one base away, this may be a read error. The chain joins TRBV5-4 to TRBJ2-7, with a weak D call TRBD2 (7 bases). CDR1 is SGHNT and CDR2 is YYREEE in the germline V gene (reference sequence). The CDR3 spans 15 residues. The CDR3 coding sequence is TGTGCCCGCAGCTTGGTCGGGGGGCCAGCCTACGAGCAGTACTTC. Translated, it gives CARSLVGGPAYEQYF.

The gene calls are TRBV18 and TRBJ2-1, with TRBD1 matching over 9 bases. The germline V gene has CDR1 KGHSH and CDR2 LQKENI. This CDR3 has 18 amino acids. Trimming took 6 bases from V and 3 from J; bases not matched to a gene: 15. CDR3 DNA sequence: TGTGCCAGCTCGCGTTACCTAGAGTGGACAGGGGACTACAATGAGCAGTTCTTC. Its protein product is CASSRYLEWTGDYNEQFF.

The chain couples TRBV13 to TRBJ2-5, with 8 bases matching TRBD2. The CDR3 spans 17 residues. The V segment lost 5 bases and the J segment 1 base; nucleotides outside the gene matches: 12. The germline V gene has CDR1 PRHDT and CDR2 FYEKMQ (reference sequence). As DNA, the CDR3 is TGTGCCAGCAGCGAAGAGGGGGTTGGGACTAGCCAAGAGACCCAGTACTTC. It translates to CASSEEGVGTSQETQYF.

A note on this clonotype: A much larger clone sits a single nucleotide away, making a read error possible. This sequence joins TRBV6-5 and TRBJ2-7; 9 nucleotides agree with TRBD2. The CDR3 contains 15 residues. Germline assignment: CDR1 MNHEY and CDR2 SVGAGI. The V gene end was trimmed by 5 bases and the J gene end by 1 base; junction bases not matched to a gene: 6. DNA for the CDR3: TGTGCCAGCAGTGGGATAGCGGGAGATTCCTACGAGCAGTACTTC. Translated, it gives CASSGIAGDSYEQYF.

Ten or more counts support this clonotype. The rearrangement uses TRBV7-2 and TRBJ2-7, with D possibly matching TRBD2 (6 bases). The CDR3 is 15 amino acids. V lost 0 bases, J lost 7 bases, and 16 bases lay in between. The V gene's germline CDR1 is SGHTA and CDR2 FQGNSA. The CDR3, as DNA: TGTGCCAGCAGCTTAGCTAGCGGTGGGTGGAGGGAGCAGTACTTC. Its protein product is CASSLASGGWREQYF.

This clonotype was detected ten times or more. V gene TRBV5-5 combines with J gene TRBJ2-5; D not certain. The CDR3 contains 15 residues. Germline V lookup: CDR1 SGHKS, CDR2 YYEKEE (reference sequence). The ends were cut back, 3 bases at V and 7 bases at J, with 19 bases in the middle. The CDR3: CASSSSLDGARTQYF. DNA for the CDR3: TGTGCCAGCAGCTCCTCGCTGGACGGAGCCAGGACCCAGTACTTC.

This clonotype appeared many times. The V call is TRBV4-1, the J call TRBJ1-6; TRBD1 is a possible D gene (6 bases). V lost 4 bases and J 2 bases, leaving 18 bases between the germline ends. The CDR3 is 18 residues long. The V gene's germline CDR1 is MGHRA and CDR2 YSYEKL. The CDR3 loop is CASSPKEGGRTYNSPLHF. CDR3 in DNA: TGCGCCAGCAGCCCGAAAGAGGGGGGGCGAACCTATAATTCACCCCTCCACTTT.

This clonotype was counted between two and nine times. The J gene is TRBJ2-1, the V gene TRBV18, with a possible D match to TRBD1 (6 bases). CDR1 is KGHSH and CDR2 is LQKENI in the germline V gene. Between the trimmed V and J ends, which lost 3 bases and 5 bases, there was a span of 14 bases. The CDR3 runs to 15 residues. DNA for the CDR3: TGTGCCAGCTCACCCCTGGACAGTTCTAACAATGAGCAGTTCTTC. It yields the protein CASSPLDSSNNEQFF.

This clonotype was counted many times. The rearrangement links TRBV4-1 to TRBJ2-1; 11 bases are a match to TRBD2. This CDR3 has 14 amino acids. The V segment lost 4 bases and the J segment 7 bases; nucleotides outside the gene matches: 3. Germline CDR1 MGHRA, CDR2 YSYEKL. In nucleotides, the CDR3 is TGCGCCAGCAGCCTAGCGGGAGGGCCGAATGAGCAGTTCTTC. The encoded protein is CASSLAGGPNEQFF.

V usage is TRBV4-2 and J usage is TRBJ2-3; 8 nucleotides align to TRBD2. V lost 0 bases, J lost 3 bases, and 2 bases stayed unmatched. The length of the CDR3 is 15 residues. Germline V gives CDR1 LGHNA, CDR2 YNFKEQ. The CDR3 reads CASSQDGGETDTQYF. As DNA, the CDR3 is TGTGCCAGCAGCCAAGACGGGGGGGAGACAGATACGCAGTATTTT.

The table lists this clonotype with a count of one. Given a much more abundant clone one base away, this may be a read error. V and J are TRBV12-3 or TRBV12-4 and TRBJ2-7; D remains ambiguous. The CDR3 runs to 14 residues. The CDR3 nucleotides read TGTGTCAGCAGTTTAGCTCAGAACTCCTACGAGCAGTACTTC. Its protein is CVSSLAQNSYEQYF.

Only a few counts were recorded for this clonotype. This may be a read error, as it is one base from a much larger clone. The genes are TRBV6-5 and TRBJ2-7; maybe TRBD2 (6 bases). V was shortened by 7 bases and J by 4 bases, with 17 bases between the two germline ends. The CDR3 has 14 amino acids. Germline CDR1 MNHEY, CDR2 SVGAGI. The CDR3 here is CASTPRRGLYEQYF. The CDR3 coding sequence is TGTGCCAGCACTCCCCGCCGGGGGTTGTACGAGCAGTACTTC.

Of note for this clonotype: A single base separates this from a much larger clone, so it may be a read error. The rearrangement links TRBV12-3 or TRBV12-4 to TRBJ2-5; 8 nucleotides line up with TRBD2. This CDR3 has 15 residues. Trimming took 3 bases from V and 3 from J; bases not matched to a gene: 6. As DNA, the CDR3 is TGTGCCAGCAGTTTCGTTCCAGCGGGAGAAGAGACCCAGTACTTC. This translates into CASSFVPAGEETQYF.

The V call is TRBV15, the J call TRBJ1-1; D might be TRBD1 (6 bases). V lost 0 bases, J lost 10 bases, and 12 bases lay in between. Per the germline V gene, CDR1 is LNHNV and CDR2 is YYDKDF (reference sequence). The length of the CDR3 is 13 residues. The CDR3 is CATSRDQQGGAFF. The CDR3 DNA reads as TGTGCCACCAGCAGAGATCAACAGGGTGGAGCTTTCTTT.

This chain uses TRBV4-1 with TRBJ2-3, with TRBD2 matching 9 bases. The V segment lost 4 bases and the J segment 6 bases; nucleotides outside the gene matches: 2. CDR3 length equals 13 residues. Germline V CDR1 and CDR2: MGHRA, YSYEKL. The CDR3 loop is CASSPAGGDTQYF. For the CDR3, the DNA is TGCGCCAGCAGCCCAGCGGGAGGCGATACGCAGTATTTT.

The chain employs TRBV9 and TRBJ1-4; possible D gene TRBD1, 6 bases. V was clipped by 3 bases and J by 6 bases, with 24 bases between them. Germline V CDR1 and CDR2: SGDLS, YYNGEE. This CDR3 spans 18 amino acids. CDR3 loop: CASSGENRDGTEDEKLFF. CDR3 DNA sequence: TGTGCCAGCAGCGGGGAAAACAGGGATGGGACCGAAGATGAAAAACTGTTTTTT. The full variable domain, rest sourced from reference TRBV9 and TRBJ1-4, is DSGVTQTPKHLITATGQRVTLRCSPRSGDLSVYWYQQSLDQGLQFLIQYYNGEERAKGNILERFSAQQFPDLHSELNLSSLELGDSALYFCASSGENRDGTEDEKLFFGSGTQLSVL.